This T cell receptor (beta chain) came from a study of cytomegalovirus exposure and HLA in healthy donors. In the PCR, 60 Vbeta and 13 Jbeta primers were used. This table comes from immunoSEQ multiplex PCR, and its TCRdb copy is limited to in-frame clones, with some not included. This table holds 140,000 to 150,000 clones, roughly 79% found once. CDR1 SNHLY and CDR2 FYNNEI come from the germline V gene. This CDR3 is built from 14 residues. With 7 bases removed from V and 7 bases from J, the gap between germline ends came to 14 bases. The origin of this receptor is a woman between 35 and 50 years old in good health and CMV-seropositive. V is TRBV2 and J is TRBJ1-6; no clear D. The sample was PBMCs. The CDR3 coding sequence is TGTGCCAGCAACGGAGGCGGGCGGAATTCACCCCTCCACTTT. Translated: CASNGGGRNSPLHF. Complete variable domain (other parts from reference TRBV2 and TRBJ1-6): EPEVTQTPSHQVTQMGQEVILRCVPISNHLYFYWYRQILGQKVEFLVSFYNNEISEKSEIFDDQFSVERPDGSNFTLKIRSTKLEDSAMYFCASNGGGRNSPLHFGNGTRLTVT.